Listed below are T cell receptor beta chains from one sample, sequenced in a study of cytomegalovirus exposure and HLA in healthy donors. TCRdb keeps only in-frame clones here, not all; method: immunoSEQ multiplex PCR. The data hold 50,000 to 60,000 clones, with over 70% observed a single time. Source material: PBMCs. The origin of the receptors is a man younger than 30 in good health and CMV-seronegative. Both conserved end residues are part of each CDR3. The order of the fields is CDR3 protein, CDR3 DNA, D gene, J gene, clone size, V gene. D genes are given only for firm matches. Clone size appears in some rows only: once, few, many, or a class for an expanded clone.

cdr3_aa: CASSLGGPTTGEQYF; cdr3_nt: TGTGCCAGCAGCTTGGGGGGGCCGACCACCGGCGAGCAGTACTTC; d_call: -; j_call: TRBJ2-7; clone_size: once; v_call: TRBV5-4
cdr3_aa: CASSFNSYEQYF; cdr3_nt: TGTGCCAGCAGCTTCAACTCCTACGAGCAGTACTTC; d_call: -; j_call: TRBJ2-7; clone_size: -; v_call: TRBV5-6
cdr3_aa: CASNTGGANYGYTF; cdr3_nt: TGTGCCAGCAACACAGGTGGAGCTAACTATGGCTACACCTTC; d_call: -; j_call: TRBJ1-2; clone_size: -; v_call: TRBV25-1
cdr3_aa: CASSILMDTEAFF; cdr3_nt: TGTGCCAGTTCTATACTGATGGACACTGAAGCTTTCTTT; d_call: -; j_call: TRBJ1-1; clone_size: -; v_call: TRBV19
cdr3_aa: CASSYSREGQGTYEQYF; cdr3_nt: TGTGCCAGCAGTTACTCGAGAGAAGGACAGGGTACATACGAGCAGTACTTC; d_call: TRBD1; j_call: TRBJ2-7; clone_size: -; v_call: TRBV6-7
cdr3_aa: CASSYSFLLSTGELFF; cdr3_nt: TGTGCCAGCAGTTACTCTTTTTTACTGTCCACCGGGGAGCTGTTTTTT; d_call: -; j_call: TRBJ2-2; clone_size: -; v_call: TRBV6-5
cdr3_aa: CAISAQQGAGTEAFF; cdr3_nt: TGTGCCATCAGCGCCCAACAGGGGGCTGGCACTGAAGCTTTCTTT; d_call: TRBD1; j_call: TRBJ1-1; clone_size: -; v_call: TRBV10-3
cdr3_aa: CASSYRTGLNQPQHF; cdr3_nt: TGTGCCAGCAGCTATCGGACAGGGCTCAATCAGCCCCAGCATTTT; d_call: TRBD1; j_call: TRBJ1-5; clone_size: -; v_call: TRBV5-6
cdr3_aa: CASTPGSSGRDQYF; cdr3_nt: TGTGCCAGCACCCCTGGGAGTAGCGGGAGAGATCAGTACTTC; d_call: TRBD2; j_call: TRBJ2-7; clone_size: -; v_call: TRBV6-5
cdr3_aa: CATSRERALEKLFF; cdr3_nt: TGTGCCACCAGCAGAGAAAGAGCACTTGAAAAACTGTTTTTT; d_call: -; j_call: TRBJ1-4; clone_size: -; v_call: TRBV15
cdr3_aa: CATSRDRARGTEAFF; cdr3_nt: TGTGCCACCAGCAGAGATAGGGCAAGGGGCACTGAAGCTTTCTTT; d_call: -; j_call: TRBJ1-1; clone_size: -; v_call: TRBV15
cdr3_aa: CASSYSLSGPYEQYF; cdr3_nt: TGTGCCAGCAGTTACTCCTTGAGCGGGCCATACGAGCAGTACTTC; d_call: -; j_call: TRBJ2-7; clone_size: few; v_call: TRBV6-5
cdr3_aa: CASSWKGGDSPLHF; cdr3_nt: TGTGCCAGCAGTTGGAAAGGGGGCGATTCACCCCTCCACTTT; d_call: TRBD1; j_call: TRBJ1-6; clone_size: -; v_call: TRBV27
cdr3_aa: CAWSSGGYTEAFF; cdr3_nt: TGTGCCTGGAGTTCAGGGGGATATACTGAAGCTTTCTTT; d_call: TRBD1; j_call: TRBJ1-1; clone_size: -; v_call: TRBV30
cdr3_aa: CASSAPQGYETQYF; cdr3_nt: TGTGCCAGCAGCGCCCCTCAGGGTTACGAGACCCAGTACTTC; d_call: -; j_call: TRBJ2-5; clone_size: -; v_call: TRBV9
cdr3_aa: CASSLGLAGGHEQFF; cdr3_nt: TGTGCCAGCAGCTTAGGGCTAGCGGGAGGCCATGAGCAGTTCTTC; d_call: TRBD2; j_call: TRBJ2-1; clone_size: few; v_call: TRBV11-1
cdr3_aa: CAWTPGTSHNEQFF; cdr3_nt: TGTGCCTGGACCCCCGGGACTAGCCACAATGAGCAGTTCTTC; d_call: TRBD2; j_call: TRBJ2-1; clone_size: -; v_call: TRBV30
cdr3_aa: CASSLAPGVKSPPYEQYF; cdr3_nt: TGTGCCAGCAGCTTAGCGCCCGGAGTCAAATCTCCCCCCTACGAGCAGTACTTC; d_call: -; j_call: TRBJ2-7; clone_size: -; v_call: TRBV7-2
cdr3_aa: CAISESADYNQPQHF; cdr3_nt: TGTGCCATCAGTGAGTCGGCAGACTACAATCAGCCCCAGCATTTT; d_call: -; j_call: TRBJ1-5; clone_size: -; v_call: TRBV10-3
cdr3_aa: CASRSTDEQYF; cdr3_nt: TGTGCCAGTAGATCCACAGACGAGCAGTACTTC; d_call: -; j_call: TRBJ2-7; clone_size: few; v_call: TRBV19
cdr3_aa: CASSDPSGGYTF; cdr3_nt: TGTGCCAGCAGTGATCCGTCAGGAGGCTACACCTTC; d_call: -; j_call: TRBJ1-2; clone_size: -; v_call: TRBV6-1
cdr3_aa: CASSEEGGGNQPQHF; cdr3_nt: TGTGCCAGCAGTGAAGAAGGGGGTGGCAATCAGCCCCAGCATTTT; d_call: -; j_call: TRBJ1-5; clone_size: -; v_call: TRBV2
cdr3_aa: CASGTAYEQYF; cdr3_nt: TGTGCCAGCGGGACAGCCTACGAGCAGTACTTC; d_call: TRBD1; j_call: TRBJ2-7; clone_size: few; v_call: TRBV6-1
cdr3_aa: CASRSLAYEQYF; cdr3_nt: TGTGCCAGCAGGTCATTAGCCTACGAGCAGTACTTC; d_call: -; j_call: TRBJ2-7; clone_size: once; v_call: TRBV25-1
cdr3_aa: CASEGQGALGYGYTF; cdr3_nt: TGTGCCAGTGAGGGACAGGGGGCTCTAGGCTATGGCTACACCTTC; d_call: TRBD1; j_call: TRBJ1-2; clone_size: -; v_call: TRBV6-5
cdr3_aa: CASSLASGNTIYF; cdr3_nt: TGTGCCAGCAGCTTGGCCTCGGGAAACACCATATATTTT; d_call: -; j_call: TRBJ1-3; clone_size: few; v_call: TRBV5-4
cdr3_aa: CASDTGTGGADTQYF; cdr3_nt: TGTGCCAGCGACACCGGGACAGGGGGCGCAGATACGCAGTATTTT; d_call: TRBD1; j_call: TRBJ2-3; clone_size: -; v_call: TRBV6-1
cdr3_aa: CASSKVGLELHNEQFF; cdr3_nt: TGTGCCAGTTCTAAAGTAGGACTAGAACTACACAATGAGCAGTTCTTC; d_call: TRBD2; j_call: TRBJ2-1; clone_size: -; v_call: TRBV5-6
cdr3_aa: CASSRHNTEAFF; cdr3_nt: TGTGCCAGTAGTAGACACAACACTGAAGCTTTCTTT; d_call: -; j_call: TRBJ1-1; clone_size: -; v_call: TRBV19
cdr3_aa: CASSQVVTSGSYEQYF; cdr3_nt: TGCGCCAGCAGCCAAGTAGTCACTAGCGGGAGTTACGAGCAGTACTTC; d_call: TRBD2; j_call: TRBJ2-7; clone_size: -; v_call: TRBV4-1
cdr3_aa: CASSDRYYSNQPQHF; cdr3_nt: TGTGCCAGCAGCGACAGATATTATAGCAATCAGCCCCAGCATTTT; d_call: -; j_call: TRBJ1-5; clone_size: few; v_call: TRBV28
cdr3_aa: CASSPGTAEALEMNTEAFF; cdr3_nt: TGTGCCAGCAGCCCTGGGACAGCTGAAGCCCTGGAGATGAACACTGAAGCTTTCTTT; d_call: TRBD1; j_call: TRBJ1-1; clone_size: once; v_call: TRBV7-2
cdr3_aa: CASNPGTGYQHF; cdr3_nt: TGTGCCAGTAACCCAGGGACAGGCTACCAGCATTTT; d_call: TRBD1; j_call: TRBJ1-5; clone_size: -; v_call: TRBV19
cdr3_aa: CASSLGTIPYEQYF; cdr3_nt: TGTGCCAGCAGTCTCGGGACTATCCCCTACGAGCAGTACTTC; d_call: TRBD2; j_call: TRBJ2-7; clone_size: -; v_call: TRBV28
cdr3_aa: CASSQAGTSRVNEQFF; cdr3_nt: TGTGCCAGCAGCCAAGCGGGGACTAGTAGAGTGAATGAGCAGTTCTTC; d_call: TRBD2; j_call: TRBJ2-1; clone_size: -; v_call: TRBV14
cdr3_aa: CASSLAENTEAFF; cdr3_nt: TGCGCCAGCAGCTTGGCAGAGAACACTGAAGCTTTCTTT; d_call: -; j_call: TRBJ1-1; clone_size: -; v_call: TRBV5-1
cdr3_aa: CAWGAGIDYGYTF; cdr3_nt: TGTGCCTGGGGGGCAGGGATCGACTATGGCTACACCTTC; d_call: -; j_call: TRBJ1-2; clone_size: few; v_call: TRBV30
cdr3_aa: CSTGTGGLKTQYF; cdr3_nt: TGCAGCACCGGGACAGGGGGCTTAAAGACCCAGTACTTC; d_call: TRBD1; j_call: TRBJ2-5; clone_size: -; v_call: TRBV29-1
cdr3_aa: CASSPPRQGSNQPQHF; cdr3_nt: TGTGCCAGCAGCCCCCCCCGCCAGGGCAGCAATCAGCCCCAGCATTTT; d_call: -; j_call: TRBJ1-5; clone_size: few; v_call: TRBV7-8
cdr3_aa: CASSSTGGGQGDGYTF; cdr3_nt: TGTGCCAGCAGCTCCACTGGAGGGGGACAGGGGGATGGCTACACCTTC; d_call: TRBD1; j_call: TRBJ1-2; clone_size: -; v_call: TRBV5-5